The sequence of this T cell receptor (beta chain) was determined in a study of T-cell memory formation after mild COVID-19. Regarding the study as a whole: Most CD4+ clones that shrank were in CM and EM, while CD8+ ones turned up in EMRA.

V trimming: 3 bases; J trimming: 5 bases; junction bases outside the gene matches: 3. Looked up from germline, CDR1 is KGHSH and CDR2 is LQKENI. CDR3 length equals 14 residues. Via MiXCR, TCRdb re-called the 5' RACE reads, giving one row per CDR3 protein. The top ten clones hold around 3.4% of a sample with about 200,000 distinct CDR3 sequences, roughly 10% of them seen once. This clonotype was observed a few times. Antigen unknown. Input material: PBMCs or a T cell subset sorted from them (not recorded which). The source is a man aged 18 to 30 who had mild COVID-19 (a few samples of this study predate the infection). Cell type and time point are not known. The chain employs TRBV18 and TRBJ2-2, with 7 bases lining up with TRBD1. The CDR3 protein is CASSPSTGTGELFF. The CDR3 region has the DNA TGTGCCAGCTCACCCTCGACAGGGACCGGGGAGCTGTTTTTT. The variable domain in full, with the rest retrieved from reference TRBV18 and TRBJ2-2, is NAGVMQNPRHLVRRRGQEARLRCSPMKGHSHVYWYRQLPEEGLKFMVYLQKENIIDESGMPKERFSAEFPKEGPSILRIQQVVRGDSAAYFCASSPSTGTGELFFGEGSRLTVL.